A single sample gave rise to the 17 T cell receptor beta chains below, sequenced in a study of shared clonotypes between healthy human individuals. Assay used: immunoSEQ multiplex PCR; TCRdb lists only in-frame clones, some missing. This sample has a few million clones; less than 95% occur once, and the top ten carry approximately 0.41%. The sample comprised naive CD4+ T cells from PBMCs. Subset in this sample: CD45RA+ positively selected. The receptors stem from a man aged 18 to 29 in good health. Some clones in this sample may be carry-over from other donors' samples.

A single count supports this clone. CDR3 nucleotide sequence: TGTGCCACCTGGGGACAGGGGTACGAGCAGTACTTC. Its translation: CATWGQGYEQYF. V and J are TRBV6-1 and TRBJ2-7; 10 positions agree with TRBD1. CDR1 is MNHNS and CDR2 is SASEGT in the germline V gene. This CDR3 comprises 12 residues. With V trimmed by 10 bases and J by 4 bases, 4 bases remained unmatched.

The chain is built from TRBV6-5 and TRBJ2-5; weak D call: TRBD2 (6 bases). CDR3 length: 13 residues. Germline values: CDR1 MNHEY, CDR2 SVGAGI. V dropped 11 bases and J dropped 3 bases, with 16 bases sitting between them. CDR3 region: CAVRRTMEETQYF. The CDR3 DNA reads TGTGCCGTCCGCCGGACTATGGAAGAGACCCAGTACTTC.

This chain uses TRBV2 with TRBJ2-1; 13 bases line up with TRBD2. Germline assignment: CDR1 SNHLY and CDR2 FYNNEI. The CDR3 totals 17 residues. The ends lost 5 bases at V and 9 bases at J; junction bases unmatched: 13. The DNA for the CDR3 is TGTGCCAGCAGTAGCCATTGGACTAGCGGGAGTATTGCTGAGCAGTTCTTC. Encoded protein: CASSSHWTSGSIAEQFF.

This clone occurred once. The chain is built from TRBV6-7 and TRBJ1-2; unclear D gene. TRBV6-7 is given ORF status, its function remaining uncertain. Trimming pared 2 bases from V and 0 bases from J, leaving 19 bases between. The CDR3 loop spans 18 amino acids. Here the CDR3 DNA reads TGTGCCAGCAGTTACACGCTCCGCCCGGCAGTAGCTAACTATGGCTACACCTTC. This gives the protein CASSYTLRPAVANYGYTF.

This clone was counted once. The chain combines TRBV6-5 with TRBJ1-6, with D possibly matching TRBD1 (5 bases). Germline V gene lookup returns CDR1 MNHEY and CDR2 SVGAGI. V dropped 6 bases and J dropped 7 bases, with 13 bases sitting between them. The CDR3 runs 14 residues. DNA of the CDR3: TGTGCCAGCAGACTAGGGGTCATAAATTCACCCCTCCACTTT. This encodes CASRLGVINSPLHF.

The CDR3 is CASSLGDYSYNEQFF. CDR3 coding DNA: TGCGCCAGCAGCTTGGGGGACTACTCCTACAATGAGCAGTTCTTC. The chain links TRBV5-1 to TRBJ2-1; 7 positions agree with TRBD2. V lost 0 bases, J lost 0 bases, and 0 bases stayed unmatched. The CDR3 extends over 15 amino acids. CDR1 is SGHRS, CDR2 YFSETQ, per germline.

This clone showed up just once. The V call is TRBV18, the J call TRBJ1-1, with D possibly matching TRBD1 (6 bases). Germline V CDR1 and CDR2: KGHSH, LQKENI. Trimming pared 3 bases from V and 4 bases from J, leaving 12 bases between. The CDR3 runs 14 residues. DNA of the CDR3: TGTGCCAGCTCACCCCGGGGAGGGGGCACTGAAGCTTTCTTT. It codes for CASSPRGGGTEAFF.

This CDR3 reads CASTRGGGSHPATQYF. DNA for the CDR3: TGCGCCAGCACCCGGGGGGGAGGGTCCCACCCGGCGACCCAGTACTTC. This chain uses TRBV5-1 with TRBJ2-5; 8 positions agree with TRBD2. Germline CDR1 is SGHRS and CDR2 is YFSETQ. V dropped 6 bases and J dropped 7; count of bases not matched to a gene: 17. The CDR3 is made up of 16 amino acids. The full variable domain, completed using reference TRBV5-1 and TRBJ2-5, is KAGVTQTPRYLIKTRGQQVTLSCSPISGHRSVSWYQQTPGQGLQFLFEYFSETQRNKGNFPGRFSGRQFSNSRSEMNVSTLELGDSALYLCASTRGGGSHPATQYFGPGTRLLVL.

This sequence joins TRBV4-1 and TRBJ1-1; D unclear. Per germline, CDR1 MGHRA and CDR2 YSYEKL. Trimming took 2 bases from V and 2 from J, leaving 12 bases between them. This CDR3 is 15 amino acids long. CDR3 sequence (DNA): TGCGCCAGCAGCCAACCCCGTGAAACCAACACTGAAGCTTTCTTT. It yields the protein CASSQPRETNTEAFF.

The J gene is TRBJ1-1, the V gene TRBV4-1; weak D call: TRBD1 (5 bases). Germline V CDR1 and CDR2: MGHRA, YSYEKL. CDR3 length: 18 residues. Trimming took off 0 bases at V and 0 bases at J, with 17 bases between the two ends. CDR3 coding DNA: TGCGCCAGCAGCCAAGATAGGCGGGACTCTCACTTGAACACTGAAGCTTTCTTT. Translating it yields CASSQDRRDSHLNTEAFF.

The J gene is TRBJ2-1, the V gene TRBV28; 10 bases map to TRBD1. Germline CDR1 reads MDHEN; CDR2 reads SYDVKM. This CDR3 is built from 16 residues. Unmatched junction bases numbered 13, after V lost 5 bases and J lost 9 bases. DNA for the CDR3: TGTGCCAGCAGTGGGGTTTGGGACAGGGGTTCAGGTGAGCAGTTCTTC. Protein: CASSGVWDRGSGEQFF.

This chain uses TRBV6-1 with TRBJ1-2, with D possibly TRBD1 on 5 matching bases. V lost 7 bases and J 3 bases, leaving 18 bases between the germline ends. This CDR3 comprises 15 residues. The V gene's germline CDR1 is MNHNS and CDR2 SASEGT. CDR3 in DNA: TGTGCCAGCAAGGAGTCCAGGGAGTGGTACTATGGCTACACCTTC. Residues: CASKESREWYYGYTF.

The rearrangement links TRBV9 to TRBJ2-3, with 12 bases matching TRBD2. CDR1 and CDR2 (germline): SGDLS, YYNGEE. Unmatched junction bases numbered 0, after V lost 2 bases and J lost 5 bases. This CDR3 has 14 amino acids. Here the CDR3 DNA reads TGTGCCAGCAGCGTGACTAGCGGGGGAGATACGCAGTATTTT. Translating gives CASSVTSGGDTQYF.

The chain joins TRBV7-2 to TRBJ1-4; 9 nucleotides align to TRBD1. The CDR3 has 15 amino acids. V shed 5 bases, J shed 7 bases, and the junction held 8 bases outside the gene matches. The V gene's germline CDR1 is SGHTA and CDR2 FQGNSA. Here the CDR3 reads CASSAPGQGGEKLFF. As DNA, the CDR3 is TGTGCCAGCAGCGCCCCGGGACAGGGAGGTGAAAAACTGTTTTTT.

As DNA, the CDR3 is TGTGCCACCAGCAGAGATGGAGGGGAACTCTATGGCTACACCTTC. The encoded protein is CATSRDGGELYGYTF. The J gene is TRBJ1-2, the V gene TRBV15, with D possibly being TRBD1 (5 bases). The germline V gene has CDR1 LNHNV and CDR2 YYDKDF (reference sequence). Trimming took off 0 bases at V and 4 bases at J, with 12 bases between the two ends. The length of the CDR3 is 15 residues.

Comment on this clone: One end of the junction is discordant with germline, which a read error may explain. This chain links TRBV15 with TRBJ2-6; TRBD1 or TRBD2 may be the D gene (5 bases each). Germline V lookup: CDR1 LNHNV, CDR2 YYDKDF (reference sequence). The CDR3 loop spans 13 amino acids. CDR3 in amino acids: CATSLGRAIVLTF. As DNA, the CDR3 is TGTGCCACCAGCCTGGGACGGGCCATCGTCCTGACTTTC.

The chain links TRBV30 to TRBJ2-2, with 7 bases fitting TRBD2. The CDR3 spans 14 residues. J was trimmed by 0 bases and V by 5 bases; bases with no gene match: 3. Germline assignment: CDR1 GTSNPN and CDR2 SVGIG (reference sequence). The CDR3 DNA reads TGTGCCTGGGACGCGGGAGCGAACACCGGGGAGCTGTTTTTT. It is translated as CAWDAGANTGELFF.